The clone carrying this TCR beta chain has only one observation. V shed 5 bases and J 5 bases; nucleotides not matched to a gene: 8. This CDR3 is 16 amino acids long. CDR1 and CDR2 (germline): MNHEY, SVGEGT. The data stem from a study of blood T cell repertoires in COVID-19. Authors' analysis steps: Cell counts per sample came from amplifying reference gene primers. The assay was immunoSEQ multiplex PCR, and TCRdb's table has in-frame clones only and misses some. The DNA gave D and trimming, while V, J and clone size come from that table. The sample includes hundreds of thousands of clones, around 89% of them seen just once.

This TCR derives from a woman younger than 45 with acute or convalescent COVID-19. The chain combines TRBV6-2 or TRBV6-3 with TRBJ2-5; 13 bases agree with TRBD2. Sequenced input: peripheral blood. CDR3 sequence reads: CASSQTSGGAGETQYF. The DNA of the CDR3 is TGTGCCAGCAGTCAAACTAGCGGGGGGGCCGGGGAGACCCAGTACTTC.